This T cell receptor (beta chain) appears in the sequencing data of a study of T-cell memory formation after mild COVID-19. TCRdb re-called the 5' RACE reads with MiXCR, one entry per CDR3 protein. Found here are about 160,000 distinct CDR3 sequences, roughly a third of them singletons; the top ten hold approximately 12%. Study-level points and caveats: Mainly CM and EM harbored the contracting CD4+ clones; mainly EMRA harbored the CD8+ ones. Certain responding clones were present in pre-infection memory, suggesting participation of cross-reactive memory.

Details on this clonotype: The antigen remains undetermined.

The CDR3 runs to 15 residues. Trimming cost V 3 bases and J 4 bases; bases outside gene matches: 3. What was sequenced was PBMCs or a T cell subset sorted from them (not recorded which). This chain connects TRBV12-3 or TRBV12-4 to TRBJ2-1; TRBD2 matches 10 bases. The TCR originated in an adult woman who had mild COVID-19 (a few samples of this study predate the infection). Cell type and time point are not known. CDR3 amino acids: CASSFELAGYNEQFF. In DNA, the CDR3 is TGTGCCAGCAGTTTTGAACTAGCGGGATACAATGAGCAGTTCTTC.